This record concerns one T cell receptor (beta chain) sequence. What it binds is not known. For every donor, a draw yielded around 10 milliliters of peripheral blood. Total RNA was isolated from each sample in quantities of at least 6 micrograms. This specimen belongs to a study of blood T cells in healthy people across ages. On the study more broadly: Every two T cells gave about one barcoded beta molecule via template switching. Study conclusions and caveats: The donors' CMV status was not determined, possibly confounding changes in expanded clonotypes.

A J-beta primer mix and a sample-barcoded 5' primer were used in a second PCR of about 6 to 12 cycles. MiXCR, run by TCRdb on the 5' RACE reads, gives a single entry per CDR3 protein. The sample has about 1,400,000 distinct CDR3 sequences; 45% to 70% are singletons. This clonotype originated in a man aged 18 to 30 in good health. The sample was blood.

CDR3 sequence: CASSPRGPLYNEQYF. The CDR3 nucleotides read TGCGCCAGCAGCCCCCGTGGGCCCCTTTACAATGAGCAGTACTTC. The J gene is TRBJ2-7, the V gene TRBV4-3; D not certain. Between the trimmed V and J ends, which lost 4 bases and 7 bases, there was a span of 20 bases. The CDR3 contains 15 residues. Germline-derived CDR1 and CDR2 are LGHNA and YSLEER.